These 27 T cell receptor beta chains share one sample of origin, sequenced in a study of T cell changes during pregnancy in multiple sclerosis. Profiling relied on immunoSEQ multiplex PCR, and the TCRdb table lists in-frame clones only, not all of them. The sample shows tens of thousands of clones, about 88% of them seen only once. The sample was CD4+ T cells from peripheral blood mononuclear cells, taken in the first trimester of pregnancy. Every receptor here comes from a female donor with multiple sclerosis, enrolled in a pregnancy study.

This clone has only one observation. The rearrangement uses TRBV20-1 and TRBJ2-5; D is unresolved. V was pared by 3 bases and J by 5 bases, with 4 bases between. Germline CDR1 DFQATT, CDR2 SNEGSKA (reference sequence). This CDR3 contains 10 residues. CDR3 sequence reads: CSARQETQYF. CDR3 nucleotide sequence: TGCAGTGCTAGGCAGGAGACCCAGTACTTC.

The chain couples TRBV6-6 to TRBJ2-1, with 14 bases identical to TRBD2. The germline V gene has CDR1 MNHNY and CDR2 SVGAGI (reference sequence). J was trimmed by 14 bases and V by 6 bases; bases with no gene match: 9. This CDR3 contains 14 residues. CDR3 in DNA: TGTGCCAGCAGGGCCGGGACTAGCGGGAGAGGGGAGTTCTTC. This gives the protein CASRAGTSGRGEFF.

The chain uses TRBV28 and TRBJ1-2; TRBD1 agrees at 9 bases. Germline V lookup: CDR1 MDHEN, CDR2 SYDVKM. Unmatched junction bases numbered 8, after V lost 9 bases and J lost 6 bases. CDR3 length: 13 amino acids. The CDR3 sequence is CASETGTGNGYTF. In nucleotides, the CDR3 is TGTGCCAGTGAGACCGGGACAGGGAATGGCTACACCTTC.

The rearrangement links TRBV19 to TRBJ1-1; 8 bases match TRBD1. Losses at the gene ends were 3 bases for V and 0 bases for J; bases not matched to a gene: 3. The CDR3 length is 15 residues. CDR1 and CDR2 from the germline V gene are LNHDA and SQIVND (reference sequence). The CDR3 nucleotides read TGTGCCAGTAGTATGAGGACAGGGATGAACACTGAAGCTTTCTTT. This translates into CASSMRTGMNTEAFF.

This clone was detected a few times. The chain couples TRBV14 to TRBJ2-7; weak D call: TRBD2 (6 bases). This CDR3 spans 16 amino acids. Germline V gene data show CDR1 as SGHDN and CDR2 as FVKESK. V was clipped by 2 bases and J by 3 bases, with 17 bases between them. CDR3 bases: TGTGCCAGCAGCCAAAGTTCGCGGAGGGCGGGCTACGAGCAGTACTTC. It specifies CASSQSSRRAGYEQYF.

J is TRBJ2-2 and V is TRBV7-2, with D hard to call. The CDR3 extends over 14 amino acids. Germline V gene data show CDR1 as SGHTA and CDR2 as FQGNSA. Trimming took 3 bases from V and 6 from J, leaving 11 bases between them. CDR3 protein: CASSFGPGPGELFF. CDR3 nucleotides: TGTGCCAGCAGCTTTGGGCCAGGTCCCGGGGAGCTGTTTTTT.

This clone was found a few times. This chain uses TRBV27 with TRBJ2-1; 15 bases are a match to TRBD2. The CDR3 runs to 16 residues. Losses at the gene ends were 10 bases for V and 13 bases for J; bases not matched to a gene: 17. Germline V gene data show CDR1 as MNHEY and CDR2 as SMNVEV (reference sequence). The CDR3 here is CATSGLAGGSAGTQFF. As DNA, the CDR3 is TGTGCCACCTCAGGACTAGCGGGAGGGTCTGCGGGAACTCAGTTCTTC.

The V gene is TRBV11-2, the J gene TRBJ2-5, with D possibly being TRBD1 (6 bases). V was trimmed by 1 base and J by 2 bases, leaving 11 bases between them. Germline V gene data show CDR1 as SGHAT and CDR2 as FQNNGV. The CDR3 has 15 amino acids. The chain's CDR3 is CASSLANRVQETQYF. For the CDR3, the DNA is TGTGCCAGCAGCTTAGCAAACAGGGTACAAGAGACCCAGTACTTC. The full variable domain, completed using reference TRBV11-2 and TRBJ2-5, is EAGVAQSPRYKIIEKRQSVAFWCNPISGHATLYWYQQILGQGPKLLIQFQNNGVVDDSQLPKDRFSAERLKGVDSTLKIQPAKLEDSAVYLCASSLANRVQETQYFGPGTRLLVL.

The gene calls are TRBV5-1 and TRBJ2-1, with TRBD1 matching over 10 bases. Germline CDR1 and CDR2: SGHRS and YFSETQ. The CDR3 has 15 amino acids. Losses at the gene ends were 2 bases for V and 8 bases for J; bases not matched to a gene: 7. The CDR3 sequence: CASSLPGQGTHEQFF. CDR3 coding DNA: TGCGCCAGCAGCTTACCGGGACAGGGGACACATGAGCAGTTCTTC.

This clone was observed a single time. The chain joins TRBV19 to TRBJ1-5; TRBD1 agrees at 8 bases. V lost 1 base to trimming and J lost 7 bases; unmatched junction nucleotides: 6. The CDR3 has 15 residues. Germline V CDR1 and CDR2: LNHDA, SQIVND (reference sequence). The CDR3 protein is CASSIAAGGGQPQHF. DNA for the CDR3: TGTGCCAGTAGTATAGCGGCAGGGGGCGGCCAGCCCCAGCATTTT.

The chain carries TRBV7-2 and TRBJ2-1; perhaps TRBD2 as D (5 bases). Deletions cut 1 base from V and 14 bases from J, with 9 bases between. CDR1 is SGHTA, CDR2 FQGNSA, per germline. The CDR3 extends over 11 amino acids. The CDR3 region is CASSLGVGKFF. CDR3 DNA sequence: TGTGCCAGCAGCTTAGGGGTCGGGAAGTTCTTC.

The rearrangement joins TRBV28 to TRBJ1-1; possibly TRBD1 for D (5 bases). Deletions cut 5 bases from V and 10 bases from J, with 26 bases between. The CDR3 length is 16 residues. Germline V lookup: CDR1 MDHEN, CDR2 SYDVKM. CDR3 region: CASSPGGSAHYGGAFF. CDR3 nucleotides: TGTGCCAGCAGTCCCGGGGGGTCTGCTCACTACGGGGGAGCTTTCTTT. Supplemented by reference TRBV28 and TRBJ1-1, the full variable domain reads DVKVTQSSRYLVKRTGEKVFLECVQDMDHENMFWYRQDPGLGLRLIYFSYDVKMKEKGDIPEGYSVSREKKERFSLILESASTNQTSMYLCASSPGGSAHYGGAFFGQGTRLTVV.

The V and J genes are TRBV25-1 and TRBJ1-4; 7 nucleotides match TRBD1. The length of the CDR3 is 14 residues. Unmatched junction bases numbered 5, after V lost 3 bases and J lost 7 bases. Germline V gene data show CDR1 as MGHDK and CDR2 as SYGVNS. The CDR3 loop reads CASSDGAGGEKLFF. As DNA, the CDR3 is TGTGCCAGCAGTGACGGGGCAGGGGGTGAAAAACTGTTTTTT.

This clone was recorded a few times. The V call is TRBV28, the J call TRBJ2-3; 7 nucleotides line up with TRBD1. The V and J ends lost 6 bases and 4 bases, in that order; junction bases with no gene match: 16. Germline CDR1 is MDHEN and CDR2 is SYDVKM. This CDR3 contains 17 residues. The chain's CDR3 is CASSPHMWDRNPDTQYF. The CDR3 nucleotides read TGTGCCAGCAGCCCCCACATGTGGGACAGAAATCCAGATACGCAGTATTTT.

This clone was picked up one time. The V call is TRBV7-2, the J call TRBJ2-1, with D possibly TRBD2 on 6 matching bases. Between the trimmed V and J ends, which lost 0 bases and 8 bases, there was a span of 11 bases. The CDR3 has 14 amino acids. Per germline, CDR1 SGHTA and CDR2 FQGNSA. CDR3 amino acids: CASSLARGGHEQFF. CDR3 sequence (DNA): TGTGCCAGCAGCTTAGCTAGGGGAGGTCATGAGCAGTTCTTC.

The CDR3 here is CAWGQGRETQYF. The CDR3 DNA sequence: TGTGCCTGGGGACAGGGGCGGGAGACCCAGTACTTC. This chain joins TRBV30 and TRBJ2-5, with TRBD1 identical over 9 bases. V gave up 5 bases and J gave up 5 bases; unmatched junction bases: 3. This CDR3 comprises 12 residues. Germline V lookup: CDR1 GTSNPN, CDR2 SVGIG (reference sequence).

This clone was recorded once. The genes are TRBV27 and TRBJ1-1; D gene ambiguous. There are 12 residues in the CDR3. Germline CDR1 reads MNHEY; CDR2 reads SMNVEV (reference sequence). V lost 4 bases, J lost 5 bases, and 8 bases lay in between. The CDR3 protein is CASSWGGTEAFF. In nucleotides, the CDR3 is TGTGCCAGCAGTTGGGGAGGGACTGAAGCTTTCTTT.

V gene TRBV19 combines with J gene TRBJ2-7; TRBD1 matches 9 bases. This CDR3 contains 14 residues. Germline trimming cut 4 bases from V and 9 bases from J; bases unmatched to any gene: 10. Germline lookup yields CDR1 LNHDA and CDR2 SQIVND (reference sequence). CDR3 nucleotides: TGTGCCAGTAGTACTGTCACAGGGGGCGCAGGGCAGTACTTC. Translation: CASSTVTGGAGQYF. Supplemented by reference TRBV19 and TRBJ2-7, the full variable domain reads DGGITQSPKYLFRKEGQNVTLSCEQNLNHDAMYWYRQDPGQGLRLIYYSQIVNDFQKGDIAEGYSVSREKKESFPLTVTSAQKNPTAFYLCASSTVTGGAGQYFGPGTRLTVT.

The chain couples TRBV30 to TRBJ2-7; 8 bases map to TRBD2. The CDR3 length is 15 residues. Trimming removed 5 bases from V and 4 bases from J; junction bases left unmatched: 13. CDR1 GTSNPN and CDR2 SVGIG come from the germline V gene (reference sequence). In nucleotides, the CDR3 is TGTGCCTGGTCGAACCCCGGGACTAGTAATTACGAGCAGTACTTC. This sequence encodes CAWSNPGTSNYEQYF.

The J gene is TRBJ1-4, the V gene TRBV5-1; 10 bases map to TRBD1. Germline V gives CDR1 SGHRS, CDR2 YFSETQ. The CDR3 length is 14 residues. The J segment lost 8 bases and the V segment lost 4 bases, leaving 5 bases of the junction unmatched. CDR3 amino acids: CASSLTGGQEKLFF. Here the CDR3 DNA reads TGCGCCAGCAGCCTGACAGGGGGCCAGGAAAAACTGTTTTTT. The full variable domain, with the rest looked up from reference TRBV5-1 and TRBJ1-4, is KAGVTQTPRYLIKTRGQQVTLSCSPISGHRSVSWYQQTPGQGLQFLFEYFSETQRNKGNFPGRFSGRQFSNSRSEMNVSTLELGDSALYLCASSLTGGQEKLFFGSGTQLSVL.

The V gene is TRBV11-2, the J gene TRBJ1-2; 8 bases are a match to TRBD1. V was clipped by 5 bases and J by 6 bases; unmatched bases: 5. Germline V gene lookup returns CDR1 SGHAT and CDR2 FQNNGV. The CDR3 contains 13 residues. The CDR3 sequence is CASSGATGDGYTF. The CDR3 nucleotides are TGTGCCAGCAGCGGCGCGACAGGGGATGGCTACACCTTC.

This sequence joins TRBV6-1 and TRBJ2-7; D ambiguous. The CDR3 runs 18 residues. Germline V gives CDR1 MNHNS, CDR2 SASEGT. Trimming cost V 0 bases and J 3 bases, with 21 bases left between them. CDR3 nucleotides: TGTGCCAGCAGTGAAGCTTCCGGTTGGTCCGAACTCCACTACGAGCAGTACTTC. It is translated as CASSEASGWSELHYEQYF.

This clone was detected only once. This chain connects TRBV5-1 to TRBJ2-1, with TRBD1 identical over 9 bases. Germline V gene lookup returns CDR1 SGHRS and CDR2 YFSETQ. This CDR3 has 17 residues. After removal of 4 bases from V and 6 bases from J, the junction contained 14 bases not matched to a gene. The CDR3 DNA reads as TGCGCCAGCAGCGGCCTAGGGGGGACAGGGCCCCTCAATGAGCAGTTCTTC. Its translation: CASSGLGGTGPLNEQFF.

The chain recombines TRBV6-1 with TRBJ1-2, with D perhaps TRBD1 (5 bases). This CDR3 has 15 residues. Trimming took 6 bases from V and 4 from J, leaving 18 bases between them. CDR1 and CDR2 from the germline V gene are MNHNS and SASEGT. The chain's CDR3 is CASRVDRITVYGYTF. The CDR3, as DNA: TGTGCCAGCAGAGTAGACAGAATTACCGTCTATGGCTACACCTTC.

This clone was counted once. The chain joins TRBV12-5 to TRBJ1-2; D ambiguous. Germline assignment: CDR1 LGHNT and CDR2 FRNRAP. This CDR3 spans 12 amino acids. V was pared by 3 bases and J by 8 bases, with 10 bases between. The CDR3 region has the DNA TGTGCTAGTGGTTTCGGACTTGCAGGCTACACCTTC. The encoded protein is CASGFGLAGYTF. The full variable domain, its missing parts supplied by reference TRBV12-5 and TRBJ1-2, is DARVTQTPRHKVTEMGQEVTMRCQPILGHNTVFWYRQTMMQGLELLAYFRNRAPLDDSGMPKDRFSAEMPDATLATLKIQPSEPRDSAVYFCASGFGLAGYTFGSGTRLTVV.

The chain has TRBV5-1 and TRBJ2-2; 7 positions match TRBD1. From germline, CDR1 is SGHRS and CDR2 YFSETQ. The CDR3 runs 14 residues. V shed 4 bases, J shed 3 bases, and the junction held 3 bases outside the gene matches. The CDR3, as DNA: TGCGCCAGCAGCAACACAGGGGACACCGGGGAGCTGTTTTTT. Protein sequence: CASSNTGDTGELFF.

This rearrangement joins TRBV10-2 to TRBJ2-2; 9 bases match TRBD1. The J segment lost 0 bases and the V segment lost 7 bases, leaving 9 bases of the junction unmatched. There are 17 residues in the CDR3. Germline-derived CDR1 and CDR2 are WSHSY and SAAADI. CDR3 sequence: CASISGQGEPNTGELFF. The CDR3 DNA reads TGCGCCAGCATTTCGGGACAGGGTGAACCGAACACCGGGGAGCTGTTTTTT.